Listed below are T cell receptor beta chains from one sample, sequenced in a study of OX40 agonist ivuxolimab in advanced cancers. The data were produced by immunoSEQ multiplex PCR, yet TCRdb's version contains in-frame clones alone and is incomplete. The data contain about 14,000 clones, roughly 82% of them singletons. The sequencing used CD4+ or CD8+ T cells sorted from blood, collected in a trial of the OX40 agonist ivuxolimab. The receptors come from an adult with an advanced solid tumor such as melanoma, head and neck, liver or kidney cancer. CDR3s include the opening cysteine and the closing phenylalanine or tryptophan. Fields, in order: V gene, J gene, clone size, D gene, CDR3 DNA, CDR3 protein. A D gene is named only where the DNA matches it firmly. Expanded clones are given a class, and other clones once, few, many or no size at all.

v_call: TRBV6-4; j_call: TRBJ2-3; clone_size: NA; d_call: TRBD2; cdr3_nt: TGTGCCAGCAGTGGACTAGCGGGAGCAGATACGCAGTATTTT; cdr3_aa: CASSGLAGADTQYF
v_call: TRBV7-9; j_call: TRBJ2-3; clone_size: NA; d_call: TRBD1; cdr3_nt: TGTGCCAGCAGCTCCCGAACAGGGGTTCACTCTAGCACAGATACGCAGTATTTT; cdr3_aa: CASSSRTGVHSSTDTQYF
v_call: TRBV11-1; j_call: TRBJ1-6; clone_size: many; d_call: TRBD1; cdr3_nt: TGTGCCAGCAGTCGGACAGGGAATAATTCACCCCTCCACTTT; cdr3_aa: CASSRTGNNSPLHF
v_call: TRBV2; j_call: TRBJ2-1; clone_size: few; d_call: NA; cdr3_nt: TGTGCCAGCAGTGACCTCGGGCGGGAAGAGCAGTTCTTC; cdr3_aa: CASSDLGREEQFF
v_call: TRBV18; j_call: TRBJ2-7; clone_size: NA; d_call: TRBD1; cdr3_nt: TGTGCCAGCTCACCTTATCCGGGACAGGGAGACGAGCAGTACTTC; cdr3_aa: CASSPYPGQGDEQYF
v_call: TRBV7-2; j_call: TRBJ2-1; clone_size: NA; d_call: TRBD1; cdr3_nt: TGTGCCAGCAGCTTAGTGGACAGGGGGGTACTACTCTACAATGAGCAGTTCTTC; cdr3_aa: CASSLVDRGVLLYNEQFF
v_call: TRBV29-1; j_call: TRBJ2-1; clone_size: NA; d_call: NA; cdr3_nt: TGCAGCGTTGGTGGCACCTCCTACAATGAGCAGTTCTTC; cdr3_aa: CSVGGTSYNEQFF
v_call: TRBV14; j_call: TRBJ2-1; clone_size: NA; d_call: NA; cdr3_nt: TGTGCCAGCAGCCGCTGGGGGACGGGGGATGAGCAGTTCTTC; cdr3_aa: CASSRWGTGDEQFF
v_call: TRBV27; j_call: TRBJ2-7; clone_size: NA; d_call: NA; cdr3_nt: TGTGCCAGCAGTTCAGAAGTAACGTCCTACGAGCAGTACTTC; cdr3_aa: CASSSEVTSYEQYF
v_call: TRBV7-7; j_call: TRBJ2-3; clone_size: NA; d_call: NA; cdr3_nt: TGTGCCAGCATCCCCCCCCCGGACGGAAGCACAGATACGCAGTATTTT; cdr3_aa: CASIPPPDGSTDTQYF
v_call: TRBV4-3; j_call: TRBJ2-7; clone_size: medium-sized; d_call: NA; cdr3_nt: TGCGCCAGCAGCCAAGATTTTTCAGGGTACGAGCAGTACTTC; cdr3_aa: CASSQDFSGYEQYF
v_call: TRBV11-2; j_call: TRBJ2-7; clone_size: NA; d_call: NA; cdr3_nt: TGTGCCAGCAGTCTTCGCTACGAGCAGTACTTC; cdr3_aa: CASSLRYEQYF
v_call: TRBV30; j_call: TRBJ1-2; clone_size: NA; d_call: NA; cdr3_nt: TGTGCCTGGGACCTGGCTAACTATGGCTACACCTTC; cdr3_aa: CAWDLANYGYTF
v_call: TRBV5-6; j_call: TRBJ2-5; clone_size: NA; d_call: TRBD1; cdr3_nt: TGTGCCAGCAGCCCAACAGGGGTGCCCCAAGAGACCCAGTACTTC; cdr3_aa: CASSPTGVPQETQYF
v_call: TRBV19; j_call: TRBJ2-2; clone_size: NA; d_call: NA; cdr3_nt: TGTGCCCCAGCCCCCGAAGAAACCGCGAACACCGGGGAGCTGTTTTTT; cdr3_aa: CAPAPEETANTGELFF
v_call: TRBV25-1; j_call: TRBJ1-1; clone_size: NA; d_call: TRBD1; cdr3_nt: TGTGCCAGCAGTGACTCAGGACAGGGTAGAGCTTTCTTT; cdr3_aa: CASSDSGQGRAFF
v_call: TRBV11-1; j_call: TRBJ1-1; clone_size: NA; d_call: NA; cdr3_nt: TGTGCCAGCACCACTTTCGCGGGGGGCTCTGAAGCTTTCTTT; cdr3_aa: CASTTFAGGSEAFF
v_call: TRBV7-8; j_call: TRBJ2-1; clone_size: NA; d_call: TRBD1; cdr3_nt: TGTGCCAGCAGCTTAGTCTTCGGGACAGGGGGCTCCTACAATGAGCAGTTCTTC; cdr3_aa: CASSLVFGTGGSYNEQFF
v_call: TRBV29-1; j_call: TRBJ2-7; clone_size: NA; d_call: TRBD1; cdr3_nt: TGCAGCGTTGAAGGGACAGGGTACGAGCAGTACTTC; cdr3_aa: CSVEGTGYEQYF
v_call: TRBV27; j_call: TRBJ2-1; clone_size: NA; d_call: NA; cdr3_nt: TGTGCCAGCAGTTTAAGGGGCTTCTACAATGAGCAGTTCTTC; cdr3_aa: CASSLRGFYNEQFF